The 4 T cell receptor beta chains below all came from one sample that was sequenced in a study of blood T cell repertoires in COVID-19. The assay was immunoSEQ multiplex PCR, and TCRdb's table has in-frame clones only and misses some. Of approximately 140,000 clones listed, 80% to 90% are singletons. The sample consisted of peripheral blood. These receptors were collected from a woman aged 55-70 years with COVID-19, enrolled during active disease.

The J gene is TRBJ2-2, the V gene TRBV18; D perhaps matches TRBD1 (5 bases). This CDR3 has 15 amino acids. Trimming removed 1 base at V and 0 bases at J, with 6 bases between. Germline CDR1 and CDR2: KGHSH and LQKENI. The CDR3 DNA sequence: TGTGCCAGCTCACCACAGGGGCCGAACACCGGGGAGCTGTTTTTT. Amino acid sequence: CASSPQGPNTGELFF.

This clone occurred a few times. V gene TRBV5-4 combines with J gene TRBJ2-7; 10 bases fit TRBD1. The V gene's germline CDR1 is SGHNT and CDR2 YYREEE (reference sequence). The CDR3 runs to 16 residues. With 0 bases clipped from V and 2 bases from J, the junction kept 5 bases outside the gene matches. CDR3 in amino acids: CASSLVPGQGPYEQYF. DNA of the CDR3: TGTGCCAGCAGCTTGGTTCCGGGACAGGGGCCCTACGAGCAGTACTTC.

DNA for the CDR3: TGCAGCGTTGGGGCAGGCCAAGAGACCCAGTACTTC. It specifies CSVGAGQETQYF. The chain links TRBV29-1 to TRBJ2-5; D is unresolved. The CDR3 covers 12 residues. The germline CDR1 and CDR2 sequences are SQVTM and ANQGSEA. Trimming took off 4 bases at V and 1 base at J, with 7 bases between the two ends.

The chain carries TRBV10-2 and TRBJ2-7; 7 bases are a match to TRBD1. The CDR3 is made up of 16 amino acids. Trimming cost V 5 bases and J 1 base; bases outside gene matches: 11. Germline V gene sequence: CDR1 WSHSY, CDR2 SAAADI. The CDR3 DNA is TGCGCCAGCAGTCCCGGGACAGCCTACTATTCCTACGAGCAGTACTTC. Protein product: CASSPGTAYYSYEQYF.